These T cell receptor beta chains were read from a single sample in a study of cytotoxic CD8 clonotypes in ibrutinib-treated CLL. The data were produced by immunoSEQ multiplex PCR, yet TCRdb's version contains in-frame clones alone and is incomplete. The table has a few hundred thousand clones, just under 80% seen once. The sample in question was PBMCs, obtained before ibrutinib treatment. These receptors all come from a human donor with chronic lymphocytic leukemia. Each CDR3 is given with its conserved first and last residue. D genes are given only for firm matches. For some rows the clone size is stated as once, few or many, or as a class when expanded; others skip it.

V gene	clone size	D gene	J gene	CDR3 DNA	CDR3 protein
TRBV4-3	few	.	TRBJ2-3	TGCGCCAGCAGCCAAAATTTGGATACGCAGTATTTT	CASSQNLDTQYF
TRBV28	many	TRBD2	TRBJ2-1	TGTGCCAGCAGGCAAGCGGGAGCCTCCTACAATGAGCAGTTCTTC	CASRQAGASYNEQFF
TRBV27	.	.	TRBJ2-7	TGTGCCAGCAGGCAAGATATCTACGGGGAGCAGTACTTC	CASRQDIYGEQYF
TRBV2	.	.	TRBJ1-2	TGTGCCAGCCATTTGGGGGGGGCTGAGGGCTACACCTTC	CASHLGGAEGYTF
TRBV18	.	.	TRBJ2-1	TGTGCCAGCTCAAAGGACAATGAGCAGTTCTTC	CASSKDNEQFF
TRBV7-6	.	.	TRBJ2-7	TGTGCCAGCAGCCGCCCCGGCGGGGTCTACGAGCAGTACTTC	CASSRPGGVYEQYF
TRBV5-1	.	TRBD2	TRBJ2-1	TGCGCCAGCAGCCTCGGACTAGCGGGATTGTACAATGAGCAGTTCTTC	CASSLGLAGLYNEQFF
TRBV25-1	.	TRBD1	TRBJ2-7	TGTGCCAGCAGCCCTCCTGAACTCGCCGGGACAGGGGGCGAGCAGTACTTC	CASSPPELAGTGGEQYF
TRBV18	.	TRBD2	TRBJ2-7	TGTGCCAGCTCACCTCCACTTACTAGCGGGTACGAGCAGTACTTC	CASSPPLTSGYEQYF
TRBV7-4	once	.	TRBJ1-5	TGTGCCAGCAGCATCCCAGGGGTTAATCAGCCCCAGCATTTT	CASSIPGVNQPQHF
TRBV29-1	.	.	TRBJ2-7	TGCAGCGTTGCAGGGGCAGCCCAAACCGGGACCTCCTACGAGCAGTACTTC	CSVAGAAQTGTSYEQYF
TRBV29-1	few	.	TRBJ2-3	TGCAGCGTTGGGGGGGATACGCAGTATTTT	CSVGGDTQYF
TRBV15	few	TRBD2	TRBJ2-7	TGTGCCACCAGCGGTAGACTAGCGGGAGATGAGCAGTACTTC	CATSGRLAGDEQYF
TRBV7-2	few	TRBD1	TRBJ1-5	TGTGCCAGCAGCGACATGACAGGGCATGAGCCCCAGCATTTT	CASSDMTGHEPQHF
TRBV4-3	.	.	TRBJ2-7	TGCGCCAGCAGCCAAGTGAGGACGGGCGACCTCGGCTACGAGCAGTACTTC	CASSQVRTGDLGYEQYF
TRBV29-1	.	.	TRBJ1-4	TGCAGCGTTGGGTTCACGAATGAAAAACTGTTTTTT	CSVGFTNEKLFF
TRBV5-1	.	TRBD2	TRBJ2-5	TGCGCCAGCAGCCCCGGACTAGCGGGATTTCGAGAGACCCAGTACTTC	CASSPGLAGFRETQYF
TRBV6-6	.	.	TRBJ1-1	TGTGCCAGCAGTACCAGGCTGAACACTGAAGCTTTCTTT	CASSTRLNTEAFF
TRBV9	.	.	TRBJ2-7	TGTGCCAGCAGCCCTACGGGGGTCTCCTACGAGCAGTACTTC	CASSPTGVSYEQYF
TRBV25-1	.	.	TRBJ2-2	TGTGCCAGCAGTTCTGGACTCCTGTTGGGGGAGCTGTTTTTT	CASSSGLLLGELFF
TRBV10-3	once	TRBD1	TRBJ2-4	TGTGCCATCAGTGAGACAGGGGGCGGAAAATTAGCCAAAAACATTCAGTACTTC	CAISETGGGKLAKNIQYF
TRBV4-3	once	.	TRBJ1-2	TGCGCCAGCAGCCAAGAAACGCGGGGGTATGGCTACACCTTC	CASSQETRGYGYTF
TRBV28	.	.	TRBJ1-2	TGTGCCAGCAGGCCCGGGGAAAACTATGGCTACACCTTC	CASRPGENYGYTF
TRBV19	.	.	TRBJ2-7	TGTGCCAGTAGTCTCCGCGGGGGCTGGGCTCTCGAGCAGTACTTC	CASSLRGGWALEQYF
TRBV4-2	.	.	TRBJ2-2	TGTGCCAGCAGCCAACCCGGACTACGCACCGGGGAGCTGTTTTTT	CASSQPGLRTGELFF
TRBV9	.	.	TRBJ2-1	TGTGCCAGCAGCGCGGACGGCTACAATGAGCAGTTCTTC	CASSADGYNEQFF
TRBV30	once	.	TRBJ2-1	TGTGCCTGGACGCAACTAGAAGGGAGTTTTAATGAGCAGTTCTTC	CAWTQLEGSFNEQFF
TRBV15	few	TRBD1	TRBJ1-5	TGTGCCACCAGCAGAGGCAAGACAGGGATGCAGCCCCAGCATTTT	CATSRGKTGMQPQHF
TRBV18	.	.	TRBJ2-3	TGTGCCAGCTCACCACTAGTAAAGGGAGACACAGATACGCAGTATTTT	CASSPLVKGDTDTQYF
TRBV29-1	.	TRBD2	TRBJ2-1	TGCAGCGCTACGGACCGGACTAGCGGGAGCGATGAGCAGTTCTTC	CSATDRTSGSDEQFF
TRBV29-1	.	.	TRBJ1-1	TGCAGCGGGGGTGGACTGGGCAACACTGAAGCTTTCTTT	CSGGGLGNTEAFF
TRBV29-1	.	TRBD1	TRBJ2-1	TGCAGCGTGGAAGGGACAGGGTCCTACAATGAGCAGTTCTTC	CSVEGTGSYNEQFF
TRBV27	few	.	TRBJ2-5	TGTGCCAGCAGAGACACGGGCCTTGGGGTCCAGTACTTC	CASRDTGLGVQYF
TRBV6-5	few	TRBD2	TRBJ2-2	TGTGCCAGCAGTTACGGGACTAGCGGGAACACCGGGGAGCTGTTTTTT	CASSYGTSGNTGELFF